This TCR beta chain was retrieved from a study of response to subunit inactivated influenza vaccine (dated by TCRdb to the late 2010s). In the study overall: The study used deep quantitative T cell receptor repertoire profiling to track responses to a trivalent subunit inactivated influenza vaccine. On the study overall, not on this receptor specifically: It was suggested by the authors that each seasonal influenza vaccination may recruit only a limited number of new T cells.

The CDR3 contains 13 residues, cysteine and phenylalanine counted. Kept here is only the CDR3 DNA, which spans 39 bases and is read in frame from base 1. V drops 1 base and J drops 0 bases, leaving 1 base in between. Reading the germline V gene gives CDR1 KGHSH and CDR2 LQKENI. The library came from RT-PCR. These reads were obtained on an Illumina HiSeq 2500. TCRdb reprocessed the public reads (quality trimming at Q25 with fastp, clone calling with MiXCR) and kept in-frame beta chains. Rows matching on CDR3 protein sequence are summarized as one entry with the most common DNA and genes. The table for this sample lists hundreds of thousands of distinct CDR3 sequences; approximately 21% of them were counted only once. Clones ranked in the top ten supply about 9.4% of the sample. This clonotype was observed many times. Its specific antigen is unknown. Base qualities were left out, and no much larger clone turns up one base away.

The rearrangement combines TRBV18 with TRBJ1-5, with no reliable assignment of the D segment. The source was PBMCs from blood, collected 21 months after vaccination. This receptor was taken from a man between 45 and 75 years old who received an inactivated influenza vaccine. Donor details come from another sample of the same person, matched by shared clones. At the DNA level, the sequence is TGTGCCAGCTCACCACATAGCAATCAGCCCCAGCATTTT. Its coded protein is CASSPHSNQPQHF. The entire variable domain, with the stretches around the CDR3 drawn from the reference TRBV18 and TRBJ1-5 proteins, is NAGVMQNPRHLVRRRGQEARLRCSPMKGHSHVYWYRQLPEEGLKFMVYLQKENIIDESGMPKERFSAEFPKEGPSILRIQQVVRGDSAAYFCASSPHSNQPQHFGDGTRLSIL.